What follows are 7 T cell receptor beta chains derived from one specimen sequenced in a study of T cells in Graves' hyperthyroidism and ophthalmopathy. Researchers took RNA transcripts and amplified the TCR beta CDR3 regions from them. During a first-round RT-PCR of the TCR CDR3, the HTBI primer set was used. TCRdb processed the multiplex PCR reads anew with MiXCR; each CDR3 protein has one entry. This table has some 500,000 distinct CDR3 sequences, approximately 15% appearing once. Sequencing was performed on blood. All receptors come from a woman younger than 35 with Graves' hyperthyroidism.

This clonotype was detected many times. The chain is built from TRBV27 and TRBJ2-5; 13 bases are a match to TRBD2. The CDR3 covers 15 residues. V lost 3 bases to trimming and J lost 5 bases; unmatched junction nucleotides: 3. The germline CDR1 and CDR2 sequences are MNHEY and SMNVEV (reference sequence). CDR3 amino acids: CASSFGLAGVETQYF. CDR3 in DNA: TGTGCCAGCAGTTTCGGACTAGCGGGAGTGGAGACCCAGTACTTC.

There are a few counts of this clonotype. This chain's CDR3 is CASSQNRGAAKSSPLHF. In DNA, the CDR3 is TGTGCCAGCAGCCAAAACAGGGGCGCTGCGAAGAGTTCACCCCTCCACTTT. The chain has TRBV12-3 or TRBV12-4 and TRBJ1-6; 7 positions match TRBD1. V lost 6 bases and J lost 9; bases outside the gene matches: 17. The CDR3 spans 17 residues.

This clonotype was seen a handful of times. The CDR3 region is CSASLLATYEQYF. DNA for the CDR3: TGCAGTGCTAGTCTGCTAGCTACCTACGAGCAGTACTTC. The chain employs TRBV20-1 and TRBJ2-7; TRBD2 is a possible D gene (5 bases). The CDR3 is 13 amino acids. With 3 bases removed from V and 2 bases from J, the gap between germline ends came to 11 bases. Per germline, CDR1 DFQATT and CDR2 SNEGSKA (reference sequence).

The sample holds many counts of this clonotype. As DNA, the CDR3 is TGTGCCAGCAGCTACACTAGCAGACGCTCCTACGAGCAGTACTTC. Its translation: CASSYTSRRSYEQYF. J is TRBJ2-7 and V is TRBV7-4, with D possibly being TRBD2 (6 bases). The CDR3 is made up of 15 amino acids. V was pared by 4 bases and J by 0 bases, with 13 bases between. From germline, CDR1 is SGHVT and CDR2 SQSDAQ.

Only a few counts were recorded for this clonotype. The chain is built from TRBV19 and TRBJ2-1, with 12 positions matching TRBD2. Germline CDR1 reads LNHDA; CDR2 reads SQIVND (reference sequence). The CDR3 length is 19 residues. The ends lost 4 bases at V and 3 bases at J; junction bases unmatched: 13. In DNA form, the CDR3 reads TGTGCCAGTAGTAAGAGCCCGCCGAGGACTAGCGGGGTCTACAATGAGCAGTTCTTC. Translation gives CASSKSPPRTSGVYNEQFF. The full variable domain, rest sourced from reference TRBV19 and TRBJ2-1, is DGGITQSPKYLFRKEGQNVTLSCEQNLNHDAMYWYRQDPGQGLRLIYYSQIVNDFQKGDIAEGYSVSREKKESFPLTVTSAQKNPTAFYLCASSKSPPRTSGVYNEQFFGPGTRLTVL.

The rearrangement joins TRBV12-3 or TRBV12-4 to TRBJ2-2; 8 bases are shared with TRBD2. The CDR3 is made up of 14 amino acids. The CDR3 region has the DNA TGTGCAAGTCTCACTAGCGGTCACCACGGGGAGCTGTTTTTT. Translated, it gives CASLTSGHHGELFF.

The rearrangement uses TRBV12-3 or TRBV12-4 and TRBJ2-5; 9 positions agree with TRBD1. The length of the CDR3 is 16 residues. V trimming: 4 bases; J trimming: 5 bases; junction bases outside the gene matches: 11. This chain's CDR3 is CASSSSQGANRETQYF. DNA of the CDR3: TGTGCCAGCAGTTCTTCACAGGGGGCGAATCGGGAGACCCAGTACTTC.